The entry that follows covers one T cell receptor beta chain sequence. Its specificity is not known. The sample is drawn from a study of T-cell reconstitution after alpha-beta-depleted transplantation in children. Findings of the study overall: Newly produced T cells mostly accounted for T-cell counts and diversity one year post-transplant. The origin of high day-60 TCRbeta diversity in some patients lay in surviving recipient T cells and thymic progenitors. About two months after transplant, alpha-beta T cells reportedly came from several hundred expanded graft clones.

Unique molecular identifiers featured in how the TCRbeta library was prepared. Via MiXCR, TCRdb re-called the PCR reads, giving one row per CDR3 protein. Of 45,000 to 70,000 distinct CDR3 sequences detected, 44% appear once; the ten largest clones hold roughly 98%. There are 14 residues in the CDR3. The junction had 10 bases not matched to a gene; V was cut back by 5 bases and J by 7 bases. The V gene's germline CDR1 is SEHNR and CDR2 FQNEAQ (reference sequence). V and J are TRBV7-9 and TRBJ2-7, with 8 bases that match TRBD1. The material was PBMCs, mostly from graft donor cells, obtained 360 days after TCRalphabeta/CD19-depleted stem cell transplant. This receptor was obtained from a male patient younger than 18 who had a stem cell transplant for acute lymphoblastic leukemia, so the T cells may come from the graft donor. As DNA, the CDR3 is TGTGCCAGCAGCCGGGACAGGTGGGTGAAGGAGCAGTACTTC. Translation gives CASSRDRWVKEQYF.